This T cell receptor (beta chain) is drawn from a study of blood T cell repertoires in COVID-19. In the study overall: Acute and convalescent COVID-19 specimens originated in the United States, Italy and Spain. In each case, the material was cDNA or gDNA derived from T cells, B-cell-depleted T cells, or PBMCs.

The germline V and J ends were trimmed by 3 bases and 1 base, with 7 bases remaining between them. CDR3 length: 14 amino acids. Germline-derived CDR1 and CDR2 are KGHSH and LQKENI. Authors' processing steps: Nucleated cell number was recorded as an estimate derived from reference gene primer amplification. Profiling relied on immunoSEQ multiplex PCR, and the TCRdb table lists in-frame clones only, not all of them. The V and J calls and clone size come from that table; D and trimming were worked out from the DNA. The sample holds 150,000 to 200,000 clones, approximately 81% seen once. This sequence was found in a human donor with acute or convalescent COVID-19. The donor label of this sample is uncertain. The gene calls are TRBV18 and TRBJ2-1, with a weak D call TRBD1 (6 bases). The sequenced sample was peripheral blood. CDR3 DNA: TGTGCCAGCTCACCCGGACAGTCCTACAATGAGCAGTTCTTC. Protein product: CASSPGQSYNEQFF.